This TCR beta chain was captured by sequencing in a study of technical replicates of blood from four donors. Per germline, CDR1 WNHNN and CDR2 SYGVQD (reference sequence). Trimming shortened V by 8 bases and J by 4 bases, and 5 bases separated the two germline ends. The CDR3 totals 11 residues. Here immunoSEQ multiplex PCR was the method, and the copy in TCRdb shows in-frame clones only, minus some. The data show about 61,000 clones, with around 87% seen just once and roughly 5% held by the top ten. Sample: PBMCs. This receptor was taken from a human donor in good health. Some clones in this sample may be carry-over from other donors' samples. The chain has TRBV10-1 and TRBJ1-4; D not resolved. The CDR3 reads CASSINEKLFF. DNA for the CDR3: TGCGCCAGCTCCATTAATGAAAAACTGTTTTTT.